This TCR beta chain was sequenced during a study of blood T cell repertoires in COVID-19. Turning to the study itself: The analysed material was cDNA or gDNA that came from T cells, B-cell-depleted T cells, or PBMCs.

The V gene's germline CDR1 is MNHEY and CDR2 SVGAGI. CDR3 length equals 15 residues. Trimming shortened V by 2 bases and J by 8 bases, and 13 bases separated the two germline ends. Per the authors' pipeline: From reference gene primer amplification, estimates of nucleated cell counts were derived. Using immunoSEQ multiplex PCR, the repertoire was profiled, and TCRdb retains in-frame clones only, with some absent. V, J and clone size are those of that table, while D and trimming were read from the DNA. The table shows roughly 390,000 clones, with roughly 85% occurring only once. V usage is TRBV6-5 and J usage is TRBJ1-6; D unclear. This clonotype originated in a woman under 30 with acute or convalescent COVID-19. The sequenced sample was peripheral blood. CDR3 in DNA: TGTGCCAGCAGTTACACCCGGGATGGGTATTCACCCCTCCACTTT. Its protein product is CASSYTRDGYSPLHF.